This passage covers 9 T cell receptor beta chains from one sample sequenced in a study of T cells after yellow fever vaccination. TCRdb fed the 5' RACE reads into MiXCR, producing one record per CDR3 protein. The sample records 100,000 to 150,000 distinct CDR3 sequences, approximately 8.4% being singletons. Here the sequenced sample was CD8+ T cells sorted from PBMCs, taken on the day of the yellow fever booster vaccination. The receptor source for this set is a man aged 18 to 29 who received the YFV17D yellow fever vaccine.

The chain employs TRBV5-1 and TRBJ2-3; no reliable D call. V lost 2 bases and J lost 0, with 4 bases in between. CDR1 is SGHRS, CDR2 YFSETQ, per germline. There are 13 residues in the CDR3. CDR3 protein: CASSFWSTDTQYF. The CDR3 DNA follows: TGCGCCAGCAGCTTTTGGAGCACAGATACGCAGTATTTT. Full variable domain (missing parts from reference TRBV5-1 and TRBJ2-3): KAGVTQTPRYLIKTRGQQVTLSCSPISGHRSVSWYQQTPGQGLQFLFEYFSETQRNKGNFPGRFSGRQFSNSRSEMNVSTLELGDSALYLCASSFWSTDTQYFGPGTRLTVL.

In its sample, this clonotype was seen many times. The CDR3 DNA reads TGTGCCAGCAGTCGGGACAGGGGAAACCTACAAGAGACCCAGTACTTC. It translates to CASSRDRGNLQETQYF. The chain combines TRBV28 with TRBJ2-5; 10 nucleotides line up with TRBD1. Germline CDR1 reads MDHEN; CDR2 reads SYDVKM. V was pared by 5 bases and J by 2 bases, with 8 bases of the junction left unmatched. The CDR3 contains 16 residues.

This clonotype was counted only a few times. The chain combines TRBV20-1 with TRBJ2-7, with D maybe TRBD2 (6 bases). Trimming stripped 3 bases from V and 3 bases from J, with 18 bases between. The germline V gene has CDR1 DFQATT and CDR2 SNEGSKA (reference sequence). The CDR3 contains 15 residues. CDR3 nucleotides: TGCAGTGCTAGGGGATACAGCGTGCGGGGCTACGAGCAGTACTTC. Translation gives CSARGYSVRGYEQYF.

The chain couples TRBV18 to TRBJ2-3; D not resolved. The CDR3 consists of 15 residues. V lost 1 base, J lost 2 bases, and 10 bases lay in between. CDR1 is KGHSH and CDR2 is LQKENI in the germline V gene. CDR3 nucleotide sequence: TGTGCCAGCTCACCACGACGCAGCCACACAGATACGCAGTATTTT. As protein: CASSPRRSHTDTQYF.

This clonotype was seen a handful of times. The chain has TRBV6-1 and TRBJ1-1; D unresolved. The CDR3 runs to 10 residues. V was clipped by 7 bases and J by 7 bases, with 7 bases between them. Germline CDR1 is MNHNS and CDR2 is SASEGT. As DNA, the CDR3 is TGTGCCAGCATCGGGCTTGAAGCTTTCTTT. Translating gives CASIGLEAFF.

A few counts support this clonotype. The gene calls are TRBV29-1 and TRBJ2-3, with no clear D. The V and J ends lost 1 base and 4 bases respectively, with 9 bases between them. Germline V CDR1 and CDR2: SQVTM, ANQGSEA. The CDR3 consists of 13 residues. CDR3 DNA: TGCAGCGTTGAAGCGTCGGTCCCAGATACGCAGTATTTT. Its translation: CSVEASVPDTQYF.

This chain uses TRBV5-1 with TRBJ1-6; possible D gene TRBD1, 5 bases. The ends were cut back, 5 bases at V and 9 bases at J, with 15 bases in the middle. The CDR3 contains 14 residues. Germline-derived CDR1 and CDR2 are SGHRS and YFSETQ. The CDR3 coding sequence is TGCGCCAGCAGTGTTCCGGGACCCCTTTCACCCCTCCACTTT. Protein product: CASSVPGPLSPLHF.

This clonotype showed up just a few times. This chain links TRBV6-2 or TRBV6-3 with TRBJ1-2; TRBD1 matches 10 bases. CDR3 size: 15 residues. The trim removed 0 bases at V and 7 bases at J, leaving 5 bases unmatched. Germline CDR1 and CDR2: MNHEY and SVGEGT. The CDR3 DNA is TGTGCCAGCAGTTACTCGCCGGGGACAGGGGCTGGCTACACCTTC. Encoded protein: CASSYSPGTGAGYTF.

This chain joins TRBV4-3 and TRBJ1-1, with a tentative D call TRBD1 (5 bases). Germline V gene data show CDR1 as LGHNA and CDR2 as YSLEER. The CDR3 spans 14 residues. Trimming shortened V by 1 base and J by 6 bases, and 12 bases separated the two germline ends. CDR3 in DNA: TGCGCCAGCAGCCAAGCGGTCCAGGGCGCTGAAGCTTTCTTT. Its translation: CASSQAVQGAEAFF.